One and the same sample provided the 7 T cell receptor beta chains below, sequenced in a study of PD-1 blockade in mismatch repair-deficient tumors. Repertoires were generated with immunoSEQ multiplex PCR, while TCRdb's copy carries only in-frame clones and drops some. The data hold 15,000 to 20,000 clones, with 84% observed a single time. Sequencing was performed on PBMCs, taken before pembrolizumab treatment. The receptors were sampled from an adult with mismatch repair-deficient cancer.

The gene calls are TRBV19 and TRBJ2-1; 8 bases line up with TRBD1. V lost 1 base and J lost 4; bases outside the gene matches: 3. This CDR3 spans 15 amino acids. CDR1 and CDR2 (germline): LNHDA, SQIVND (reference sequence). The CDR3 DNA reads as TGTGCCAGTAGTATAGTACACAGGGGGTACAATGAGCAGTTCTTC. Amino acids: CASSIVHRGYNEQFF.

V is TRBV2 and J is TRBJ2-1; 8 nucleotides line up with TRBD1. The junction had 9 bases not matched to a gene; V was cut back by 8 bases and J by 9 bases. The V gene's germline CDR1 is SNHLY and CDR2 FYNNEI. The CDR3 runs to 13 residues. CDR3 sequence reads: CASSTQGAGEQFF. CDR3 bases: TGTGCCAGCTCAACGCAGGGGGCAGGTGAGCAGTTCTTC.

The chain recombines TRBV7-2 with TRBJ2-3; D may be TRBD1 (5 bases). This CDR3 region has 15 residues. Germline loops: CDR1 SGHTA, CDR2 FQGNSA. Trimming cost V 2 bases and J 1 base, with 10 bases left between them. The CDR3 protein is CASSLRPRGTDTQYF. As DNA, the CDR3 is TGTGCCAGCAGCTTAAGACCCAGGGGCACAGATACGCAGTATTTT.

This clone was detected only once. The CDR3 loop reads CASSSRTSGSRRELFF. The CDR3 DNA follows: TGTGCCAGTAGTTCAAGGACTAGCGGGAGTAGAAGGGAGCTGTTTTTT. This sequence joins TRBV19 and TRBJ2-2; the match to TRBD2 covers 13 bases. The CDR3 covers 16 residues. Unmatched junction bases numbered 9, after V lost 5 bases and J lost 9 bases. Germline V gene data show CDR1 as LNHDA and CDR2 as SQIVND (reference sequence).

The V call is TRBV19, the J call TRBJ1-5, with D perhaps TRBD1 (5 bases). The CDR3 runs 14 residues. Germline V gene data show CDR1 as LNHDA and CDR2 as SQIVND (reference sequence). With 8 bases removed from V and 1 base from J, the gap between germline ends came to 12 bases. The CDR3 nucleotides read TGTGCCAGTGGCCAGGGAAGGAGCAATCAGCCCCAGCATTTT. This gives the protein CASGQGRSNQPQHF.

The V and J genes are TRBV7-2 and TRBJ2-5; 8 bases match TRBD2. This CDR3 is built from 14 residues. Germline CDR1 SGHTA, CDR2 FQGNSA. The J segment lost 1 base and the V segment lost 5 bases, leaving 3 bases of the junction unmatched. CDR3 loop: CASSNSGTQETQYF. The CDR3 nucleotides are TGTGCCAGCAGCAATAGCGGGACCCAAGAGACCCAGTACTTC.

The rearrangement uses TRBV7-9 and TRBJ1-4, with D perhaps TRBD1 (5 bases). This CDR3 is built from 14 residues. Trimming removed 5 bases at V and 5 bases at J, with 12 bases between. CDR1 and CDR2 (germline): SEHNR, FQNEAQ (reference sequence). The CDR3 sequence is CASSSDGGNEKLFF. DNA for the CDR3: TGTGCCAGCAGCAGTGACGGGGGAAATGAAAAACTGTTTTTT.